The rows below give T cell receptor beta chains drawn from one sample of a study of cytotoxic CD8 clonotypes in ibrutinib-treated CLL. Measured with immunoSEQ multiplex PCR; TCRdb has only the in-frame clones, and not every one. Of over 200,000 clones in the sample, 65% to 80% are singletons; the top ten hold around 5.9%. The sequences come from PBMCs, collected after 12 months of ibrutinib treatment. The receptors come from a human donor with chronic lymphocytic leukemia. The CDR3 runs from the conserved cysteine through the conserved F or W. Each record gives: V gene, clone size, J gene, D gene, CDR3 DNA, CDR3 protein. D genes are given only for firm matches. Rows may omit the clone size; those that give it use once, few, many or a size class.

TRBV13	-	TRBJ2-1	-	TGTGCCAGCAGCTTAGGCTTCGGAGGGTCTCGTGAGCAGTTCTTC	CASSLGFGGSREQFF
TRBV7-3	-	TRBJ1-1	-	TGTGCCAGCAGCTTAACCGGTCAGAACACTGAAGCTTTCTTT	CASSLTGQNTEAFF
TRBV4-2	-	TRBJ1-1	-	TGTGCCAGCAGCTCCCGGACGTTAACTGAAGCTTTCTTT	CASSSRTLTEAFF
TRBV30	-	TRBJ1-6	-	TGTGCCTGGAGTTATTTGGCCCGGAGTTCACCCCTCCACTTT	CAWSYLARSSPLHF
TRBV7-3	once	TRBJ2-2	-	TGTGCCAGCAGCTTGGACGGGAATACCGGGGAGCTGTTTTTT	CASSLDGNTGELFF
TRBV4-1	once	TRBJ2-3	TRBD2	TGCGCCAGCAGCCAAGAAGGAGCGGGAGGGTGGACAGATACGCAGTATTTT	CASSQEGAGGWTDTQYF
TRBV20-1	-	TRBJ1-2	-	TGCAGTGCACTTGGGGGTCATGGCTACACCTTC	CSALGGHGYTF
TRBV25-1	-	TRBJ1-1	TRBD1	TGTGCCAGCAGTGAAAGACAGGGGGCGAACACTGAAGCTTTCTTT	CASSERQGANTEAFF
TRBV27	-	TRBJ2-1	-	TGTGCCAGCTTGGCGGCCTACAATGAGCAGTTCTTC	CASLAAYNEQFF
TRBV30	once	TRBJ1-1	-	TGTGCCTCGGACGATCAGAACACTGAAGCTTTCTTT	CASDDQNTEAFF
TRBV20-1	few	TRBJ2-1	TRBD1	TGCAGTGCTAGAGGCAGGGACAGGCAGTTCTTC	CSARGRDRQFF
TRBV27	-	TRBJ1-1	-	TGTGCCAGTCAAAGGGGACTTGAAGCTTTCTTT	CASQRGLEAFF
TRBV6-6	-	TRBJ2-5	-	TGTGCCAGCAGTTACTCGAAAGGGATGGGACAAGAGACCCAGTACTTC	CASSYSKGMGQETQYF
TRBV7-3	-	TRBJ2-5	TRBD2	TGTGCCAGCAGCGCAGGTAGCGGGAGTGAGGAGACCCAGTACTTC	CASSAGSGSEETQYF
TRBV7-9	-	TRBJ2-1	-	TGTGCCAGCAGTGTCCGGAGGGGGCAGGAGCAGTTCTTC	CASSVRRGQEQFF
TRBV21-1	-	TRBJ2-5	-	TGTGCCAGCAGTCGACTAGCGGGTCAGCAAGAGACCCAGTACTTC	CASSRLAGQQETQYF
TRBV27	-	TRBJ1-2	-	TGTGCCAGCAGTTTGGATCACAGGGTTGCGGGCTACACCTTC	CASSLDHRVAGYTF
TRBV7-8	-	TRBJ1-5	-	TGTGCCAGCATAGGCGAAGGAAGATATAGCAATCAGCCCCAGCATTTT	CASIGEGRYSNQPQHF
TRBV28	-	TRBJ1-1	TRBD1	TGTGCCAGCAGTCTTCCGGGACAGGGAATGGCTGAAGCTTTCTTT	CASSLPGQGMAEAFF
TRBV5-1	-	TRBJ2-3	-	TGCGCCAGCAGCTCGGGGGACAGCACAGATACGCAGTATTTT	CASSSGDSTDTQYF
TRBV7-2	-	TRBJ1-2	-	TGTGCCAGCAGCTACCCGGGAGGGGGGGACTATGGCTACACCTTC	CASSYPGGGDYGYTF
TRBV5-4	-	TRBJ1-1	TRBD1	TGTGCCAGCAGTTTTGGGGGGACAGGTAACACTGAAGCTTTCTTT	CASSFGGTGNTEAFF
TRBV7-3	-	TRBJ2-2	-	TGTGCCAGCAGCAGGGACCCCGGGGGAAGGGAGCTGTTTTTT	CASSRDPGGRELFF
TRBV30	-	TRBJ1-1	-	TGTGCCTGGAGGATGGGGGGTGGGAACACTGAAGCTTTCTTT	CAWRMGGGNTEAFF
TRBV29-1	-	TRBJ2-7	TRBD1	TGCAGCGTAGCAACCGGGACAGGGGGCGCATTCGAGCAGTACTTC	CSVATGTGGAFEQYF
TRBV4-3	-	TRBJ2-3	TRBD2	TGCGCCAGCAGCCAAGATGCTAGCGGCACCCCTGGGGATACGCAGTATTTT	CASSQDASGTPGDTQYF
TRBV9	few	TRBJ2-3	-	TGTGCCAGCAGCATCCGGAGTGGGGATACGCAGTATTTT	CASSIRSGDTQYF
TRBV5-6	-	TRBJ1-6	TRBD1	TGTGCCAGCAGCTTGGAGCAGGGGGCAGGGGAAGACTTT	CASSLEQGAGEDF
TRBV19	-	TRBJ1-2	TRBD1	TGTGCCAGTAGTTGGAGGGGGCAGGCTAGAGGAGGCTACACCTTC	CASSWRGQARGGYTF
TRBV2	few	TRBJ1-2	-	TGTGCCAGCCGGAGGACAGCTAGTAGCTATGGCTACACCTTC	CASRRTASSYGYTF
TRBV2	few	TRBJ2-7	-	TGTGCCAGCAGTGAGGAATTGGGCCCCACTCACGAGCAGTACTTC	CASSEELGPTHEQYF